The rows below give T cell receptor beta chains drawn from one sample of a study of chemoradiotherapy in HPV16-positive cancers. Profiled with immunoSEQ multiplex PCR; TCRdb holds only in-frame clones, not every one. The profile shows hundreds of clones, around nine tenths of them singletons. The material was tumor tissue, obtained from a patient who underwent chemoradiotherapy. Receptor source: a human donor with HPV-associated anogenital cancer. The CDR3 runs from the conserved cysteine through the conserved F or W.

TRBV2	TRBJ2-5	CASKGQGETQYF
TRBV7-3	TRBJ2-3	CASSLTGDVTDTQYF
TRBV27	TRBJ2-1	CASSSPGLDNEQFF
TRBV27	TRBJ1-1	CASSPNGGAGTEAFF
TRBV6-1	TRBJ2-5	CASSETSGGQETQYF
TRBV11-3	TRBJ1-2	CASSWQFGDRPNYGYTF
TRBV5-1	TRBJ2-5	CASSPVGPQETQYF
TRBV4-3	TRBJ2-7	CASSQVAGQGAYEQYF
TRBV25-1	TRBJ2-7	CASSDPPHDRREYF
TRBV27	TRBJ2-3	CASIKRDGGTDTQYF
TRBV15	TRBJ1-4	CATSSDRGFNEKLFF
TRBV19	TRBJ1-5	CASTQGRGHYSNQPQHF
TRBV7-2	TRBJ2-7	CASSRFYEQYF
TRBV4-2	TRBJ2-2	CASSQREQYTGELFF
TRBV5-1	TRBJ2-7	CASSLLTSYEQYF
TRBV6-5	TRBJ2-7	CASRTDYWGDEQYF
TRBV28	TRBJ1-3	CASSIPGRGNTIYF
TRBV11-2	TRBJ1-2	CASSFDRGPYGYTF
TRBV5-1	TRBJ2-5	CASRADQETQYF
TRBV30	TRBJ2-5	CAWSMGGQETQYF
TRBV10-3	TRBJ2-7	CAISEGTTYEQYF
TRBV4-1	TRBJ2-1	CASSQDNRSGQFF